The entry below gives a single TCR beta chain sequence along with its context. Source study methods: Cell counts per sample came from amplifying reference gene primers. Generated by immunoSEQ multiplex PCR, the TCRdb table keeps only in-frame clones and is missing some. Clonal size and the V and J genes are those of that table, whereas D and trimming came from the DNA. The profile shows just over 300,000 clones, just under 90% of them singletons. The entry originates in a study of blood T cell repertoires in COVID-19. About the research overall: Some COVID-19 samples were acute and others convalescent; all came from the United States, Italy and Spain. Sources were T cells, B-cell-depleted T cells, or PBMCs; the material itself was cDNA or gDNA.

J was trimmed by 8 bases and V by 4 bases; bases with no gene match: 7. CDR3 length equals 14 residues. CDR1 SGHDT and CDR2 YYEEEE come from the germline V gene. Patients of the Seattle cohort, enrolled during active infection, were followed longitudinally. The chain uses TRBV5-6 and TRBJ1-4; 8 nucleotides align to TRBD1. The clonotype originates from a woman in her twenties or thirties with COVID-19, enrolled during active disease. Sequencing was carried out using peripheral blood. CDR3 in DNA: TGTGCCAGCAGCCCGGTAGGGACAGGAGAAAAACTGTTTTTT. Translation: CASSPVGTGEKLFF.